This T cell receptor beta chain was found in a study of T cells in Graves' hyperthyroidism and ophthalmopathy. The study, taken as a whole, reports: Within blood appeared most thyroid clonotypes that had expanded above 0.001.

RNA transcripts provided the source from which TCR beta CDR3 regions were amplified. TCR CDR3 underwent first-round RT-PCR with the HTBI primer set. TCRdb re-analysed the multiplex PCR reads in MiXCR, keeping a single row per CDR3 protein. The table records about 600,000 distinct CDR3 sequences, about 16% of them present only once. This clonotype appeared many times. Its specificity is not known. The CDR3 runs 14 residues. Germline CDR1 SGDLS, CDR2 YYNGEE. V lost 0 bases to trimming and J lost 1 base, with 5 bases between them. The clonotype was recovered from a woman in her forties with Graves' ophthalmopathy. Sequencing was done on a sample of blood. The chain joins TRBV9 to TRBJ2-4, with unresolved D. CDR3 sequence reads: CASSVDSAKNIQYF. DNA for the CDR3: TGTGCCAGCAGCGTAGACAGCGCCAAAAACATTCAGTACTTC.